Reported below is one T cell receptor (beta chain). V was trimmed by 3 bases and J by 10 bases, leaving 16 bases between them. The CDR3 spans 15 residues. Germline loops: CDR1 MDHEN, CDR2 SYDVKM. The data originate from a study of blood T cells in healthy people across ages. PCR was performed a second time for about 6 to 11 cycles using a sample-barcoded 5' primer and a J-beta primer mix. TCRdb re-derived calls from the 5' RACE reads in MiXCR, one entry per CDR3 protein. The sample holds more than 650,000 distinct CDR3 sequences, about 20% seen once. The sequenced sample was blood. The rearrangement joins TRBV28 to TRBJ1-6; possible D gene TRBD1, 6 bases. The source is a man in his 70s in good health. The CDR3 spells CASSLGGRVGSPLHF. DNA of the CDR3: TGTGCCAGCAGTTTGGGGGGCAGGGTAGGGTCACCCCTCCACTTT.